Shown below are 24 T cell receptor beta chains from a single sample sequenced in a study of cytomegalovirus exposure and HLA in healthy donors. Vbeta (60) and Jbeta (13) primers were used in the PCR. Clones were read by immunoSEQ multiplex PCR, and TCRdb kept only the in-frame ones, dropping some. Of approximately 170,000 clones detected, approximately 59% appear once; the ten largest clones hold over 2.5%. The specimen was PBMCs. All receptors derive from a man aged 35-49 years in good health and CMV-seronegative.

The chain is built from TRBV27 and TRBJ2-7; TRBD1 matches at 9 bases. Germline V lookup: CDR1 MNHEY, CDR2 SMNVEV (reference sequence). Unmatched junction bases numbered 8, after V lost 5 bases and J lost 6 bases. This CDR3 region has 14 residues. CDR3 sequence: CASSPRQGVREQYF. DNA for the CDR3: TGTGCCAGCAGTCCTCGACAGGGGGTTCGCGAGCAGTACTTC.

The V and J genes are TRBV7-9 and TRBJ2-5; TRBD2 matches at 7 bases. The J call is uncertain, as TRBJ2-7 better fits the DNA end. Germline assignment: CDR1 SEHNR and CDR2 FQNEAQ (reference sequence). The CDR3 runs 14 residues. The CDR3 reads CASSPRAGVGEQYF. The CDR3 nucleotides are TGTGCCAGCAGCCCTCGTGCGGGGGTCGGCGAGCAGTACTTC.

CDR3 sequence reads: CAWSVIRERLPEAFF. The CDR3 DNA is TGTGCCTGGAGTGTAATACGGGAACGGTTGCCTGAAGCTTTCTTT. V is TRBV30 and J is TRBJ1-1; D is unresolved. The V gene lost 0 bases and the J gene lost 6 bases, with 17 bases spanning the gap. Germline V gives CDR1 GTSNPN, CDR2 SVGIG (reference sequence). The CDR3 consists of 15 residues.

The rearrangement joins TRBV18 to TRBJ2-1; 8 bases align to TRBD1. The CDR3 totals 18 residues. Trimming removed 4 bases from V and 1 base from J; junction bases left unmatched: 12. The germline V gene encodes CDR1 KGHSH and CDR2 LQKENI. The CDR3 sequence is CASSLWGATGASYNEQFF. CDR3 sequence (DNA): TGTGCCAGCTCACTATGGGGGGCGACAGGGGCGTCCTACAATGAGCAGTTCTTC. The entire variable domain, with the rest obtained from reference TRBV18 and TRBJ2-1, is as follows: NAGVMQNPRHLVRRRGQEARLRCSPMKGHSHVYWYRQLPEEGLKFMVYLQKENIIDESGMPKERFSAEFPKEGPSILRIQQVVRGDSAAYFCASSLWGATGASYNEQFFGPGTRLTVL.

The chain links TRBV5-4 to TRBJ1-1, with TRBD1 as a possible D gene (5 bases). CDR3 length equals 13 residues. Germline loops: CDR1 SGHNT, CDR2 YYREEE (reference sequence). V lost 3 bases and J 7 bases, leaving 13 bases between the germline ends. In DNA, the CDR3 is TGTGCCAGCAGCTCCCCCCCAGGGATTGAAGCTTTCTTT. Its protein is CASSSPPGIEAFF.

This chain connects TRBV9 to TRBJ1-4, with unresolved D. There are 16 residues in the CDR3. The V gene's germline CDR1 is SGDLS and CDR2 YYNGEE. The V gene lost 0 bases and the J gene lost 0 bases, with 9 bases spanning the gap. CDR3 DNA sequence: TGTGCCAGCAGCGTAGGTGGAGGTGCAACTAATGAAAAACTGTTTTTT. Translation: CASSVGGGATNEKLFF.

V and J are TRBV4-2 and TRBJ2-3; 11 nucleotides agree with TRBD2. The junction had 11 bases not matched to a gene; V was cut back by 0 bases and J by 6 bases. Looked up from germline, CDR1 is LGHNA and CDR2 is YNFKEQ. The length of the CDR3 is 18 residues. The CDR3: CASSQDWSSGGAADTQYF. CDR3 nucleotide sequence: TGTGCCAGCAGCCAAGATTGGAGTAGCGGGGGGGCAGCGGATACGCAGTATTTT.

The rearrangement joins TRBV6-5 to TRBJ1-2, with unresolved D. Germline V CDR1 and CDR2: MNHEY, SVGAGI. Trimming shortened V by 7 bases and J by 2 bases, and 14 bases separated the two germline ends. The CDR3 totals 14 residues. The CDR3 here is CASTTPRGNYGYTF. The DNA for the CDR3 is TGTGCCAGCACCACCCCAAGAGGAAACTATGGCTACACCTTC.

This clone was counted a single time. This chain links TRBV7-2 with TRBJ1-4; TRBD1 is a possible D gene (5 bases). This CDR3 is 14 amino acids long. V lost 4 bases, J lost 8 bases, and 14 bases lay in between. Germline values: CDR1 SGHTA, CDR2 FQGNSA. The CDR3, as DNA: TGTGCCAGCAGCTCTGGGGGGATAGGCGAAAAACTGTTTTTT. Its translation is CASSSGGIGEKLFF.

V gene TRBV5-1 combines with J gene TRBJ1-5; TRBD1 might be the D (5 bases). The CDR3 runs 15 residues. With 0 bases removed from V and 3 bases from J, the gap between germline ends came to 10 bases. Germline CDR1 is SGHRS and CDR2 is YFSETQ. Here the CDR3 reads CASSLGGVDNQPQHF. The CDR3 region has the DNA TGCGCCAGCAGCTTGGGGGGGGTGGACAATCAGCCCCAGCATTTT. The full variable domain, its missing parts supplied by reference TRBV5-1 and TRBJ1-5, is KAGVTQTPRYLIKTRGQQVTLSCSPISGHRSVSWYQQTPGQGLQFLFEYFSETQRNKGNFPGRFSGRQFSNSRSEMNVSTLELGDSALYLCASSLGGVDNQPQHFGDGTRLSIL.

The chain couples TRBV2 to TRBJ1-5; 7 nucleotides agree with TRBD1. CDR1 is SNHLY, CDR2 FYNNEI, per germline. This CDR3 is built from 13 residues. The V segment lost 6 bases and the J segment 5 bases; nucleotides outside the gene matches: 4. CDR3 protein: CASSIDRDQPQHF. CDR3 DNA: TGTGCCAGCAGCATCGACAGGGATCAGCCCCAGCATTTT.

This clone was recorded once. The chain's CDR3 is CASSYVSSQDTQYF. The CDR3 DNA follows: TGTGCCAGCAGTTACGTTTCTAGCCAAGATACGCAGTATTTT. This sequence joins TRBV6-6 and TRBJ2-3; weak D call: TRBD2 (5 bases). The CDR3 totals 14 residues. Trimming removed 2 bases at V and 5 bases at J, with 11 bases between. The germline V gene has CDR1 MNHNY and CDR2 SVGAGI (reference sequence).

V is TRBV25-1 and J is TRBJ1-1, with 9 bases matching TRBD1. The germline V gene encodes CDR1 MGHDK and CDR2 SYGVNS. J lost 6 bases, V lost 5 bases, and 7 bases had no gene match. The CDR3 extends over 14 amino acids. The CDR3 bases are TGTGCCAGCAGTTTAACAGGGGGCGGCTCTGAAGCTTTCTTT. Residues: CASSLTGGGSEAFF.

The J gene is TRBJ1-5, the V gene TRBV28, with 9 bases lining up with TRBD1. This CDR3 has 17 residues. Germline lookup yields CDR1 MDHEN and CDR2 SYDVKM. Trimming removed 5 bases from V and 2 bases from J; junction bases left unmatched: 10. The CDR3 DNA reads TGTGCCAGCAGTCCTCGCTGGGACAGGGCTGGCAATCAGCCCCAGCATTTT. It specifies CASSPRWDRAGNQPQHF.

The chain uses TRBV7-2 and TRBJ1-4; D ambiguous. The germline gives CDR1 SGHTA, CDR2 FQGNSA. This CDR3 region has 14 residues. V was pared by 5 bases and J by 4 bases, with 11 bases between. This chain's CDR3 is CASSAHSLNEKLFF. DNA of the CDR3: TGTGCCAGCAGCGCACACAGTCTTAATGAAAAACTGTTTTTT.

CDR3 amino acids: CASRFAPSGSYNEQFF. The CDR3, as DNA: TGCGCCAGCAGATTTGCACCTAGCGGGAGTTACAATGAGCAGTTCTTC. This chain connects TRBV5-1 to TRBJ2-1, with 10 bases lining up with TRBD2. The CDR3 consists of 16 residues. Germline assignment: CDR1 SGHRS and CDR2 YFSETQ. V trimming: 5 bases; J trimming: 4 bases; junction bases outside the gene matches: 9.

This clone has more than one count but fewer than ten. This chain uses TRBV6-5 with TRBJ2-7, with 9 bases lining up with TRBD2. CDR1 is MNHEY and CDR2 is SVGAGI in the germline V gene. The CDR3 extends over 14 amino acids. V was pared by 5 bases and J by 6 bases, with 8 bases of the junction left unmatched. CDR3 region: CASSESGRQSEQYF. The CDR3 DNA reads TGTGCCAGCAGTGAAAGCGGGAGGCAGTCCGAGCAGTACTTC.

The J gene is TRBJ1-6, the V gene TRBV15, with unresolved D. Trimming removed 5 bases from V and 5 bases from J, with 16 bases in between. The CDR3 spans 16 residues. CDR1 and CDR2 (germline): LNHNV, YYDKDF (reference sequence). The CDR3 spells CATSAREGLNNSPLHF. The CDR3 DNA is TGTGCCACCAGCGCTAGAGAGGGCTTAAATAATTCACCCCTCCACTTT.

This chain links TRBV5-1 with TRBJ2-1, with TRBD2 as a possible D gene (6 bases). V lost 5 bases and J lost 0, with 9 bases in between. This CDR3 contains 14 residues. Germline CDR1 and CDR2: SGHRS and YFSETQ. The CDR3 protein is CASSPTSSYNEQFF. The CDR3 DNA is TGCGCCAGCAGTCCGACTAGCTCCTACAATGAGCAGTTCTTC.

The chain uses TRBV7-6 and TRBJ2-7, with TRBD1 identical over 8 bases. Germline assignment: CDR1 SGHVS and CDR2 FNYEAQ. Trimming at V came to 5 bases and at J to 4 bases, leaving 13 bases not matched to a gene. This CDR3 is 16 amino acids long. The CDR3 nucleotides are TGTGCCAGCAGCCCACAACCGGGACAGGCTAATTACGAGCAGTACTTC. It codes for CASSPQPGQANYEQYF.

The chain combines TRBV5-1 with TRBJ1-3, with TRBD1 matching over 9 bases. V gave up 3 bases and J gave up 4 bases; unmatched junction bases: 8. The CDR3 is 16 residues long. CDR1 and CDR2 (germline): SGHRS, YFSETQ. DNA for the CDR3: TGCGCCAGCAGCTCCGGGACAGGGCTGAAGGGAAACACCATATATTTT. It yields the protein CASSSGTGLKGNTIYF.

CDR3 nucleotide sequence: TGTGCCAGCAGCTTATCCCTAGCGGGAGGGAATGAGCAGTTCTTC. It translates to CASSLSLAGGNEQFF. J is TRBJ2-1 and V is TRBV7-6, with 12 bases aligning to TRBD2. CDR1 SGHVS and CDR2 FNYEAQ come from the germline V gene. Trimming cost V 2 bases and J 7 bases; bases outside gene matches: 3. This CDR3 has 15 amino acids.

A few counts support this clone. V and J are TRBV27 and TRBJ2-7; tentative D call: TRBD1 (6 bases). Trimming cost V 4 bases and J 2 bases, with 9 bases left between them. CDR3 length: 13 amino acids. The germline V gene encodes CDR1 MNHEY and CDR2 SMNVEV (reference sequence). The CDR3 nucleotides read TGTGCCAGCAGTTCGACAGGTCCCTACGAGCAGTACTTC. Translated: CASSSTGPYEQYF.

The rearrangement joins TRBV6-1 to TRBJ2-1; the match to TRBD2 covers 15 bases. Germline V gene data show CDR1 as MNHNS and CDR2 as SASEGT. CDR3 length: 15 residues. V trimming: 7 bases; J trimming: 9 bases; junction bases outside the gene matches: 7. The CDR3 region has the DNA TGTGCCAGCAATGGACTAGCGGGGGGGCGGGGTGAGCAGTTCTTC. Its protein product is CASNGLAGGRGEQFF.